This T cell receptor beta chain was sequenced during a study of OX40 agonist ivuxolimab in advanced cancers. The wider study: Among those treated, three patients had partial responses, one with hepatocellular carcinoma and two with cutaneous melanoma.

Study-level results: At 0.1-3.0 mg/kg, partial responders had clonal expansion among the lowest observed.

For this clone: No antigen is known for it.

Here immunoSEQ multiplex PCR was the method, and the copy in TCRdb shows in-frame clones only, minus some. The sample lists fewer than 100,000 clones, roughly four fifths seen once, with more than 1.4% in the top ten. The source was CD4+ or CD8+ T cells sorted from blood, collected in a trial of the OX40 agonist ivuxolimab. This TCR came from an adult with an advanced solid tumor such as melanoma, head and neck, liver or kidney cancer.

CDR3 sequence reads: CASSFQASANTGELFF. The CDR3 region has the DNA TGTGCCAGCAGCTTTCAGGCTAGCGCGAACACCGGGGAGCTGTTTTTT. V is TRBV7-2 and J is TRBJ2-2, with a weak D call TRBD2 (6 bases). The CDR3 is 16 residues long. The ends were cut back, 3 bases at V and 0 bases at J, with 11 bases in the middle. The germline gives CDR1 SGHTA, CDR2 FQGNSA.